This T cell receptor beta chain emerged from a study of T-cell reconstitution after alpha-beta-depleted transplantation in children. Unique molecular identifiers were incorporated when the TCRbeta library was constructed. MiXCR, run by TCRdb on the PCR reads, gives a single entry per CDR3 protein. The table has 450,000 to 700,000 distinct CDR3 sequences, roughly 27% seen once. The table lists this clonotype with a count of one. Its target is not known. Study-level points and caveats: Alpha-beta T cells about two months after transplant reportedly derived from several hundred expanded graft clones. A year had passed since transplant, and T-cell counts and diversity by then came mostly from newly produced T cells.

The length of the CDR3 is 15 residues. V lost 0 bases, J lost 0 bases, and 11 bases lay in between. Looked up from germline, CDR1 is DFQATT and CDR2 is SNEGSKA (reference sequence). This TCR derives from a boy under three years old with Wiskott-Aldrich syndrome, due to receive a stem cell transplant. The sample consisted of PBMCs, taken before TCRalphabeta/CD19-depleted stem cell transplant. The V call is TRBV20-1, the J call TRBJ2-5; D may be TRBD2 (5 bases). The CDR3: CSAREGSDHQETQYF. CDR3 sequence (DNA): TGCAGTGCTAGAGAGGGTAGCGACCACCAAGAGACCCAGTACTTC.